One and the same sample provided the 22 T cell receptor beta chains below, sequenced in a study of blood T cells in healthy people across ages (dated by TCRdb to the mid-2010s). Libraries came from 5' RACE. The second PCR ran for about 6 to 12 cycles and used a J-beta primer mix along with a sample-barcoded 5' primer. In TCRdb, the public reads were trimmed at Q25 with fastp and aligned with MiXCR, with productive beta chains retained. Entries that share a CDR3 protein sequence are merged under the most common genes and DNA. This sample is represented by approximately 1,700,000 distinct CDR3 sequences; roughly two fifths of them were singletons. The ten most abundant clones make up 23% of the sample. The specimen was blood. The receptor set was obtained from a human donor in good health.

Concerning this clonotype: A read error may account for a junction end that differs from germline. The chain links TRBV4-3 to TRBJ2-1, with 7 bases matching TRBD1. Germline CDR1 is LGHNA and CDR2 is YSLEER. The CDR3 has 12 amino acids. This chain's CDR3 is CASSQETGERFF. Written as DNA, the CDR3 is TGCGCCAGCAGCCAGGAAACAGGGGAGCGGTTCTTC.

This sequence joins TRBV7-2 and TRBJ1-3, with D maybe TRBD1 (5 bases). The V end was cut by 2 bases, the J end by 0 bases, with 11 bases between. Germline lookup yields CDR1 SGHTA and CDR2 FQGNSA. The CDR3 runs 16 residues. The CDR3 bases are TGTGCCAGCAGCTTAATGGGACGGAGCTCTGGAAACACCATATATTTT. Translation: CASSLMGRSSGNTIYF.

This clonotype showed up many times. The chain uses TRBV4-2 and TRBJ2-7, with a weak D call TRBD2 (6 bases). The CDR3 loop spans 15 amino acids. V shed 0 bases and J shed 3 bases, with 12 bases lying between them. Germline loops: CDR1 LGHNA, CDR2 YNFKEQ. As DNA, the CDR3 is TGTGCCAGCAGCCAAGATCGGGACGGGGGCTACGAGCAGTACTTC. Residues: CASSQDRDGGYEQYF.

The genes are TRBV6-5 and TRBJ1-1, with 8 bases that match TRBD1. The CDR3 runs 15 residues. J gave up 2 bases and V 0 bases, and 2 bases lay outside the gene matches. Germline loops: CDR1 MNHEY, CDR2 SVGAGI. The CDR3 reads CASSYSQGANTEAFF. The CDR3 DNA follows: TGTGCCAGCAGTTACTCTCAGGGGGCAAACACTGAAGCTTTCTTT.

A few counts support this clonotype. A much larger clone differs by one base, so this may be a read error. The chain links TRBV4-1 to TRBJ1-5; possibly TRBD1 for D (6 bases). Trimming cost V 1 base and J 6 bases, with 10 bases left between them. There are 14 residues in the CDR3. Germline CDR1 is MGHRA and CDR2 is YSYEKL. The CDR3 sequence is CASSQVGGTQPQHF. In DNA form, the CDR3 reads TGCGCCAGCAGCCAAGTTGGGGGCACTCAGCCCCAGCATTTT.

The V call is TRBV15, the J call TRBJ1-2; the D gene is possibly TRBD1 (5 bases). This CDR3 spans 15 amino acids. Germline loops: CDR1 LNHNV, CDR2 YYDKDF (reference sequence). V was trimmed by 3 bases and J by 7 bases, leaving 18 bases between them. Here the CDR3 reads CATSSVPGFSGGYTF. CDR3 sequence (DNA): TGTGCCACCAGCAGCGTTCCAGGGTTTTCAGGTGGCTACACCTTC.

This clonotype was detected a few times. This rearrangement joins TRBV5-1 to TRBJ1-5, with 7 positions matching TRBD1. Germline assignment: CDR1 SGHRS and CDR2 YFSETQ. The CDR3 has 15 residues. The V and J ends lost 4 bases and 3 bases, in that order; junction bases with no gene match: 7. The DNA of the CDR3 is TGCGCCAGCAGCCCGGGGACAGAACTCAATCAGCCCCAGCATTTT. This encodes CASSPGTELNQPQHF.

The CDR3 DNA reads as TGTGCCAGCAGTGAATTATTAGGAGGGTACAACTATGGCTACACCTTC. Protein: CASSELLGGYNYGYTF. This rearrangement joins TRBV6-1 to TRBJ1-2; D is uncertain. Trimming stripped 2 bases from V and 2 bases from J, with 15 bases between. This CDR3 is built from 16 residues. CDR1 and CDR2 from the germline V gene are MNHNS and SASEGT.

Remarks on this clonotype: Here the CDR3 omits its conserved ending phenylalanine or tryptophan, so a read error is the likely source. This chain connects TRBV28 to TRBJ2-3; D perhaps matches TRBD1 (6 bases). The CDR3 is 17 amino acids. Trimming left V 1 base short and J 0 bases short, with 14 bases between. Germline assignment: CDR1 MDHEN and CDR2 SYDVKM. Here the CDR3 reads CASSLFIPRGSTDTQYL. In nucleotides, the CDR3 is TGTGCCAGCAGTTTATTCATCCCAAGGGGGAGCACAGATACGCAGTATCTT.

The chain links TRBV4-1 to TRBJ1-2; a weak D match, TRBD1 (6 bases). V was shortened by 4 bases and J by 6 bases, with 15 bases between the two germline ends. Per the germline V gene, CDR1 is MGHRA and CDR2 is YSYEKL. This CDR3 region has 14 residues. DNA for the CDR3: TGCGCCAGCAGCCCCCAAGACAGGACAGATGGCTACACCTTC. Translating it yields CASSPQDRTDGYTF.

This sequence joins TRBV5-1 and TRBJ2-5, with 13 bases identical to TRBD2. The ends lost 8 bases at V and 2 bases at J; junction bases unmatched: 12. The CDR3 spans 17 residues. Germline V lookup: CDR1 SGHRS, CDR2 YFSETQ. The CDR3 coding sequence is TGCGCCAGTACATACTCCGGGACTAGCGGGATACAAGAGACCCAGTACTTC. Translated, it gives CASTYSGTSGIQETQYF.

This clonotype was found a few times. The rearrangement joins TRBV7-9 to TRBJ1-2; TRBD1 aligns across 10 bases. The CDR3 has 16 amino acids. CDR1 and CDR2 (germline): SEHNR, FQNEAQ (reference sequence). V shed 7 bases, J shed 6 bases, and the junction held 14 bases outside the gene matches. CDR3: CASKGAIGQGEDGYTF. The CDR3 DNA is TGTGCCAGCAAAGGGGCTATAGGACAGGGGGAAGATGGCTACACCTTC.

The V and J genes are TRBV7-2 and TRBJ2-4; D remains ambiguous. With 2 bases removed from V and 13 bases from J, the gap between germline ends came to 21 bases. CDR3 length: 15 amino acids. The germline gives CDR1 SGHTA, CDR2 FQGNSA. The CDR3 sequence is CASSLRWTLAYGQYF. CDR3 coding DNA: TGTGCCAGCAGCTTACGATGGACGTTGGCCTACGGGCAGTACTTC.

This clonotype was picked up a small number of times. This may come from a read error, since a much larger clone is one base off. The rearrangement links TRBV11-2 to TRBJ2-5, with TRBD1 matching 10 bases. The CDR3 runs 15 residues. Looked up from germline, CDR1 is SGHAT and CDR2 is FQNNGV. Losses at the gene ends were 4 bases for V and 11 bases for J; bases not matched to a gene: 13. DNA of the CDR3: TGTGCCAGCAGCTGGCGACAGGGGGCTGTCAATGAGCAGTACTTC. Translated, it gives CASSWRQGAVNEQYF.

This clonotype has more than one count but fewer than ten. CDR3 protein: CASSGTSGGVWEQFF. The CDR3 DNA is TGCGCCAGCAGCGGGACTAGCGGGGGGGTTTGGGAGCAGTTCTTC. The chain carries TRBV10-2 and TRBJ2-1; 16 positions agree with TRBD2. Germline V gene sequence: CDR1 WSHSY, CDR2 SAAADI. The CDR3 is made up of 15 amino acids. The V segment lost 6 bases and the J segment 10 bases; nucleotides outside the gene matches: 6.

The CDR3 region is CSARVWVGSGEAFF. CDR3 nucleotides: TGCAGTGCTAGAGTATGGGTAGGTTCGGGAGAAGCTTTCTTT. The chain employs TRBV20-1 and TRBJ1-1; no definite D call. This CDR3 is built from 14 residues. V lost 1 base and J lost 8, with 17 bases in between. Germline CDR1 DFQATT, CDR2 SNEGSKA (reference sequence).

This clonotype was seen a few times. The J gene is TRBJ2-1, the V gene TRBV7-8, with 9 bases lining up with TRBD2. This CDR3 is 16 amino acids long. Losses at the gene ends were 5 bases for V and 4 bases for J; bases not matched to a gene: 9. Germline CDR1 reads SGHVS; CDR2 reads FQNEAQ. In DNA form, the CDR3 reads TGTGCCAGCAGCCCTTCGCGGGGGGGCGGTTACAATGAGCAGTTCTTC. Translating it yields CASSPSRGGGYNEQFF. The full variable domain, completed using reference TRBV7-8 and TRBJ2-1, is GAGVSQSPRYKVAKRGQDVALRCDPISGHVSLFWYQQALGQGPEFLTYFQNEAQLDKSGLPSDRFFAERPEGSVSTLKIQRTQQEDSAVYLCASSPSRGGGYNEQFFGPGTRLTVL.

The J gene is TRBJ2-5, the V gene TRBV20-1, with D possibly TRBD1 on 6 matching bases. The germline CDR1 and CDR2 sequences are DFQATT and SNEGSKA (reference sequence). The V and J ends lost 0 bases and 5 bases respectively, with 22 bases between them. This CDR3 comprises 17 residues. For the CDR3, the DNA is TGCAGTGCTAGAGATGCCTTACCCCACTCAAGGGGGGAGACCCAGTACTTC. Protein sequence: CSARDALPHSRGETQYF.

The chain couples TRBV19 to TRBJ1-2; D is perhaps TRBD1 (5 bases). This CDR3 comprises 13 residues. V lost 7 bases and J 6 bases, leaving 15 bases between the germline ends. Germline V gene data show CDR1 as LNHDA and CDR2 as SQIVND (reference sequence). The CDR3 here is CASMFKGQNGYTF. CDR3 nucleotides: TGTGCCAGTATGTTTAAGGGGCAGAATGGCTACACCTTC.

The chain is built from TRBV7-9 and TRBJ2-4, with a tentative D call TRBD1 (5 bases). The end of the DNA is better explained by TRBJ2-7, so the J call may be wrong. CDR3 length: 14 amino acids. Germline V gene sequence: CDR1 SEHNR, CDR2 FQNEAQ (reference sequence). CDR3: CASSHPDRLYEQYF. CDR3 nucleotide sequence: TGTGCCAGCAGCCACCCCGACAGACTCTACGAGCAGTACTTC.

The CDR3 sequence: CASSLGLGPLHF. The CDR3 DNA is TGTGCCAGCAGTTTGGGGTTGGGACCCCTCCACTTT. The rearrangement uses TRBV12-3 or TRBV12-4 and TRBJ1-6; D call uncertain. The CDR3 has 12 residues. V was pared by 3 bases and J by 12 bases, with 9 bases between.

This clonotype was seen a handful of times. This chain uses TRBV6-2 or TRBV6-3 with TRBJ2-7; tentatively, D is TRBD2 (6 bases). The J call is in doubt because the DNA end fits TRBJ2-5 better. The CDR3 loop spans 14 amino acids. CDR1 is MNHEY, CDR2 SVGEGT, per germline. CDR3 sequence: CASSRGTPLETQYF. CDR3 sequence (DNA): TGTGCCAGCAGTCGCGGGACGCCTCTTGAGACCCAGTACTTC.